Below, 2 T cell receptor beta chains from the same sample are listed, as sequenced in a study of technical replicates of blood from a few donors. Measured with immunoSEQ multiplex PCR; TCRdb has only the in-frame clones, and not every one. The sample lists 65,000 to 80,000 clones; approximately 98% were seen once. Sequencing was carried out using T cells isolated from PBMCs. The receptors derive from a human donor in good health.

The chain employs TRBV5-4 and TRBJ2-1, with a weak D call TRBD2 (5 bases). CDR1 is SGHNT and CDR2 is YYREEE in the germline V gene (reference sequence). V was pared by 4 bases and J by 0 bases, with 11 bases between. CDR3 length equals 15 residues. Here the CDR3 DNA reads TGTGCCAGCAGCGGTCGCGGGCCCTCCTACAATGAGCAGTTCTTC. This sequence encodes CASSGRGPSYNEQFF.

This rearrangement joins TRBV4-1 to TRBJ2-3, with D unclear. Germline loops: CDR1 MGHRA, CDR2 YSYEKL. V gave up 3 bases and J gave up 2 bases, with 3 bases separating them. CDR3 size: 12 residues. CDR3 sequence reads: CASSHITDTQYF. The CDR3 region has the DNA TGCGCCAGCAGCCATATCACAGATACGCAGTATTTT.